Sequencing of this TCR beta chain was carried out in a study of vaccination and CD4 T cells after COVID-19. Trimming removed 1 base from V and 1 base from J, with 10 bases in between. The CDR3 totals 15 residues. Regarding this clonotype: Its antigen is unknown.

Sequenced with the Oncomine TCR Beta short-read assay was DNA taken from cultured CD4+ T cells. TCRdb re-called the PCR reads with MiXCR, one entry per CDR3 protein. The repertoire holds approximately 12,000 distinct CDR3 sequences, with around 20% as singletons. Treatment described: roughly 11-day PBMC culture with coronavirus spike peptide pools or control peptides (ViraFEST assay). The sequence was obtained from a human donor who received a COVID-19 vaccine. The sequenced sample was CD4+ T cells from blood, cultured in vitro, obtained before SARS-CoV-2 vaccination. This chain uses TRBV12-3 or TRBV12-4 with TRBJ2-5; no definite D call. CDR3 protein: CASSLVRATQETQYF. CDR3 nucleotides: TGTGCCAGCAGTTTAGTCCGCGCCACCCAAGAGACCCAGTACTTC.